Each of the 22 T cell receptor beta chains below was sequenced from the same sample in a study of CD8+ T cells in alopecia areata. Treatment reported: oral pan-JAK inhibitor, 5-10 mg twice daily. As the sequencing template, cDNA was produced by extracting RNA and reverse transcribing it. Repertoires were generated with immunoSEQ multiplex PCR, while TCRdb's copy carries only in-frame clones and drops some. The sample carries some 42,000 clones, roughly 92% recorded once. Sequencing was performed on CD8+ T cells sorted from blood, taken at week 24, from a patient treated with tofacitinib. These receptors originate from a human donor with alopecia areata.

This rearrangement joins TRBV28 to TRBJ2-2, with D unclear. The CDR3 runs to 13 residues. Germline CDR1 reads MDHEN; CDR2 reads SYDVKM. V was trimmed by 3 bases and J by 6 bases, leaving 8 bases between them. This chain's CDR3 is CASSFSGAGELFF. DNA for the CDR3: TGTGCCAGCAGTTTTTCCGGAGCCGGGGAGCTGTTTTTT.

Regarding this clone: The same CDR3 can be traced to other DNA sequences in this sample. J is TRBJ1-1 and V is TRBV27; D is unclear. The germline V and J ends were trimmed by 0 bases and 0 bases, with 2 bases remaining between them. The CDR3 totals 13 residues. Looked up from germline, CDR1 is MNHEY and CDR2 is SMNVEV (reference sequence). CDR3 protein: CASSLSVNTEAFF. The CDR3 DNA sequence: TGTGCCAGCAGTTTATCCGTGAACACTGAAGCTTTCTTT.

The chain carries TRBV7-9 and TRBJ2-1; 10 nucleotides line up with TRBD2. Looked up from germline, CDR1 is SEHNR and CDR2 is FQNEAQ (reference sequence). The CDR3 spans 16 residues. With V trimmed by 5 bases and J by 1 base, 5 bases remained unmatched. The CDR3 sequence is CASSDGTSVSYNEQFF. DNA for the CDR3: TGTGCCAGCAGCGATGGGACTAGCGTGTCCTACAATGAGCAGTTCTTC.

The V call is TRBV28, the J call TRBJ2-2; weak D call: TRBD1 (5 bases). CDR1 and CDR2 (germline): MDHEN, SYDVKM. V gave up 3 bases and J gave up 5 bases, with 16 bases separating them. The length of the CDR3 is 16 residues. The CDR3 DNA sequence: TGTGCCAGCAGTTTTTCGCAGGGTTTGGGGACCGGGGAGCTGTTTTTT. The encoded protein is CASSFSQGLGTGELFF.

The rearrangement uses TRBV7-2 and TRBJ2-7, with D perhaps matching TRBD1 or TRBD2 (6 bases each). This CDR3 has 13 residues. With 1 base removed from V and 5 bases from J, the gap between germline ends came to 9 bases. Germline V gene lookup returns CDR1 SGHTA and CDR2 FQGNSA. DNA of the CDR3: TGTGCCAGCAGCTTAGGGAGGGGGAACGAGCAGTACTTC. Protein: CASSLGRGNEQYF.

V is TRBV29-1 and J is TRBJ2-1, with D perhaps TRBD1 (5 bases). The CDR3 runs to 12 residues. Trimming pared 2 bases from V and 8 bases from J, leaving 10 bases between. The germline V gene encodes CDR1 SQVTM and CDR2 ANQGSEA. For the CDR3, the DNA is TGCAGCGTTGAACAGGGAAGAGATGAGCAGTTCTTC. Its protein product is CSVEQGRDEQFF.

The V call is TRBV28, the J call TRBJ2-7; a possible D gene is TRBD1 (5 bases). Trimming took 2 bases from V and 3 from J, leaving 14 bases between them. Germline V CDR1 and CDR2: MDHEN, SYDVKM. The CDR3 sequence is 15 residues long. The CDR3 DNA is TGTGCCAGCAGTTTACGCGCAGGGCCAAGCTACGAGCAGTACTTC. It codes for CASSLRAGPSYEQYF.

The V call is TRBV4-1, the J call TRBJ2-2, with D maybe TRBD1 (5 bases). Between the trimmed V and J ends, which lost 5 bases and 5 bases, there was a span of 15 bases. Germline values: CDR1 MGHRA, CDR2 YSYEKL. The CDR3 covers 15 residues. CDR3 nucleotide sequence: TGCGCCAGCAGCGACCCGCAGGGCGGAACCGGGGAGCTGTTTTTT. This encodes CASSDPQGGTGELFF.

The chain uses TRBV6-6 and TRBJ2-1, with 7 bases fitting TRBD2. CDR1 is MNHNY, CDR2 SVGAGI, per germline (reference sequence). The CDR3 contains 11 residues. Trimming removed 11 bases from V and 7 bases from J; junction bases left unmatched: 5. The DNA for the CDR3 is TGTGCCTATGGGGGGGGGAATGAGCAGTTCTTC. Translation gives CAYGGGNEQFF.

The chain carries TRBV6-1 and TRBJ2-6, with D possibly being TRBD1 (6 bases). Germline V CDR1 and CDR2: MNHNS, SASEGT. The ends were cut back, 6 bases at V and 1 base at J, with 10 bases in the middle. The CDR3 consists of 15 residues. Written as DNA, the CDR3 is TGTGCCAGCAGCGCACAGGGTTCTGGGGCCAACGTCCTGACTTTC. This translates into CASSAQGSGANVLTF.

The CDR3 coding sequence is TGTGCCAGCAGCTTTAGTAGCGGGGGGGCTGGGGCCAACGTCCTGACTTTC. The encoded protein is CASSFSSGGAGANVLTF. The rearrangement links TRBV5-4 to TRBJ2-6; the match to TRBD2 covers 11 bases. In germline, CDR1 is SGHNT, CDR2 YYREEE (reference sequence). The CDR3 runs 17 residues. Trimming at V came to 2 bases and at J to 2 bases, leaving 3 bases not matched to a gene. The full variable domain, rest sourced from reference TRBV5-4 and TRBJ2-6, is ETGVTQSPTHLIKTRGQQVTLRCSSQSGHNTVSWYQQALGQGPQFIFQYYREEENGRGNFPPRFSGLQFPNYSSELNVNALELDDSALYLCASSFSSGGAGANVLTFGAGSRLTVL.

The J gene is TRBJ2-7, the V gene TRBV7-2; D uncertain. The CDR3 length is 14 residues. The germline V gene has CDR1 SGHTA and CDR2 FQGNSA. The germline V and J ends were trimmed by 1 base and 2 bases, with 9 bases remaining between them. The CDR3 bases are TGTGCCAGCAGCTTAGAGCTAGGGACCTACGAGCAGTACTTC. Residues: CASSLELGTYEQYF.

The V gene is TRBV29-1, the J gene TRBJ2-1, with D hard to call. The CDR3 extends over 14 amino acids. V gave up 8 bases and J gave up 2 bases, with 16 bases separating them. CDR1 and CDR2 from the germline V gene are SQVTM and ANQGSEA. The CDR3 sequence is CSFHIPAPYNEQFF. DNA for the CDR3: TGCAGCTTCCATATCCCGGCACCCTACAATGAGCAGTTCTTC.

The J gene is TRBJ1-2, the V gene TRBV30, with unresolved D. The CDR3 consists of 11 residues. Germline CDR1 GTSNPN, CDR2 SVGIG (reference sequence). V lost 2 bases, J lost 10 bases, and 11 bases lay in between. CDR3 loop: CAWSHVRYYTF. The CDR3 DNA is TGTGCCTGGAGTCATGTCCGGTACTACACCTTC.

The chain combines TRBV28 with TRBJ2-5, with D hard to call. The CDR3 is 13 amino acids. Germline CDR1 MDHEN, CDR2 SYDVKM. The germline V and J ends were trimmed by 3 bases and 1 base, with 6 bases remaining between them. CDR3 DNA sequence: TGTGCCAGCAGTTTCCCGTCCCAAGAGACCCAGTACTTC. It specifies CASSFPSQETQYF.

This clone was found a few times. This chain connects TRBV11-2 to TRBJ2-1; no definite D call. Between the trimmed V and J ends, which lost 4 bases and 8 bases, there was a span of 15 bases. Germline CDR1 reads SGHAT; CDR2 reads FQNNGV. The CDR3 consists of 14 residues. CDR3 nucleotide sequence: TGTGCCAGCAGCTCGACCCTAAAAACCTATGAGCAGTTCTTC. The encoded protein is CASSSTLKTYEQFF.

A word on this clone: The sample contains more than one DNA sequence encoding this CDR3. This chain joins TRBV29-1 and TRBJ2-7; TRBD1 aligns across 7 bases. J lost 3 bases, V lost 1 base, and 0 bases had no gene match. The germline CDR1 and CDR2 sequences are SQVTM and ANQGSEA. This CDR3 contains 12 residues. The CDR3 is CSVEGDSYEQYF. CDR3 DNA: TGCAGCGTTGAAGGGGACAGCTACGAGCAGTACTTC.

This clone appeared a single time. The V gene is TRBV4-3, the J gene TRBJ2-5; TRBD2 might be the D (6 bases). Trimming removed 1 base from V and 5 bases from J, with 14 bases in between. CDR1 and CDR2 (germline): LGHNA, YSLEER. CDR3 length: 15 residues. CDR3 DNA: TGCGCCAGCAGCCAAGGCACGGGACTCTGGGAGACCCAGTACTTC. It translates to CASSQGTGLWETQYF.

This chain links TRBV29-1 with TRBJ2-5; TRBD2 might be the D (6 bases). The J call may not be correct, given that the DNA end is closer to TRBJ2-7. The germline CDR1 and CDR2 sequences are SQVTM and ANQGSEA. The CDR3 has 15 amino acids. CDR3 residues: CSVEGPGGVRVEQYF. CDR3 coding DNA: TGCAGCGTTGAAGGACCCGGAGGGGTGCGGGTCGAGCAGTACTTC.

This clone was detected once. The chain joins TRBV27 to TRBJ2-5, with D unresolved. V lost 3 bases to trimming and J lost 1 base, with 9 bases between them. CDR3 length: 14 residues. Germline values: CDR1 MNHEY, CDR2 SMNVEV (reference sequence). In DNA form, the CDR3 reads TGTGCCAGCAGTTTGAGGTTGGCCCAAGAGACCCAGTACTTC. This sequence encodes CASSLRLAQETQYF.

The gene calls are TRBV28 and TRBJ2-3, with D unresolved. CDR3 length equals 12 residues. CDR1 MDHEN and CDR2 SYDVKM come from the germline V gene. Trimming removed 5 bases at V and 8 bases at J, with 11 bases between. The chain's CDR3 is CASSLQHPTQYF. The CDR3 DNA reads TGTGCCAGCAGTCTTCAGCACCCTACGCAGTATTTT.

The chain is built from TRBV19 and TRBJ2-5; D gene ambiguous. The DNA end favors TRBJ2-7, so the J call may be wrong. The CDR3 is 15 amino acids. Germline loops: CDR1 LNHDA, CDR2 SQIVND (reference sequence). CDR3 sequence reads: CASSIGTRVGYEQYF. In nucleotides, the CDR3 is TGTGCCAGTAGTATTGGCACTCGGGTCGGTTACGAGCAGTACTTC.